This T cell receptor beta chain was captured by sequencing in a study of T cells in Graves' hyperthyroidism and ophthalmopathy. Study details: The authors collected peripheral blood at initial diagnosis, before any treatment.

Exclusion followed for patients with uncontrolled infection, other autoimmune disease, pregnancy or lactation. Drawn at first hyperthyroidism diagnosis, the blood sample preceded any ophthalmopathy symptoms. In its sample, this clonotype was seen many times. Its antigen remains unidentified. The length of the CDR3 is 15 residues. The ends were cut back, 3 bases at V and 5 bases at J, with 17 bases in the middle. Germline values: CDR1 PRHDT, CDR2 FYEKMQ (reference sequence). Study results and limitations: Most clonotypes expanded in the thyroid (above 0.001) were also present in blood.

Regions amplified from RNA transcripts were the TCR beta CDR3 regions. First-round RT-PCR with HTBI primers amplified the TCR CDR3 region. TCRdb itself ran the multiplex PCR reads through MiXCR, one entry per CDR3 protein. This sample carries hundreds of thousands of distinct CDR3 sequences, approximately 15% of them seen once, and the ten largest clones take 5.5% to 7.5%. The source material was blood. V and J are TRBV13 and TRBJ2-7; TRBD2 might be the D (6 bases). This receptor was identified in a woman under 40 with Graves' hyperthyroidism that later progressed to Graves' ophthalmopathy. CDR3 protein: CASSFGGQGIHEQYF. CDR3 in DNA: TGTGCCAGCAGCTTCGGAGGGCAGGGAATCCACGAGCAGTACTTC.